These 28 T cell receptor beta chains came from one sample sequenced in a study of T cells after yellow fever vaccination. One entry per CDR3 protein results from TCRdb running MiXCR on the 5' RACE reads. The sample carries around 550,000 distinct CDR3 sequences, about 19% recorded once. The sample was PBMCs, taken 15 days after the yellow fever booster vaccination. These receptors originate from a man aged 25 to 40 who received the YFV17D yellow fever vaccine.

The table lists this clonotype with a few counts. The CDR3 here is CASSLVPAGGTGELFF. DNA of the CDR3: TGTGCCAGCAGTTTAGTCCCAGCCGGCGGCACCGGGGAGCTGTTTTTT. This chain links TRBV12-3 or TRBV12-4 with TRBJ2-2, with unresolved D. There are 16 residues in the CDR3. Trimming removed 1 base at V and 4 bases at J, with 13 bases between.

This clonotype was recorded a few times. V gene TRBV6-1 combines with J gene TRBJ2-1, with D hard to call. Germline V gene lookup returns CDR1 MNHNS and CDR2 SASEGT. Trimming left V 5 bases short and J 4 bases short, with 15 bases between. The CDR3 runs 15 residues. DNA for the CDR3: TGTGCCAGCAGTCCCACCGACGGACGATACAATGAGCAGTTCTTC. It specifies CASSPTDGRYNEQFF.

V usage is TRBV5-1 and J usage is TRBJ2-3, with 8 nucleotides matching TRBD2. The CDR3 runs 15 residues. V dropped 5 bases and J dropped 6; count of bases not matched to a gene: 11. Per the germline V gene, CDR1 is SGHRS and CDR2 is YFSETQ. The CDR3 spells CASSHGRAQEDTQYF. CDR3 nucleotide sequence: TGCGCCAGCAGTCACGGGAGGGCCCAGGAGGATACGCAGTATTTT.

This clonotype was seen a few times. This chain connects TRBV29-1 to TRBJ2-7, with D perhaps TRBD2 (6 bases). The CDR3 is 14 amino acids. CDR1 SQVTM and CDR2 ANQGSEA come from the germline V gene. V lost 4 bases and J 7 bases, leaving 20 bases between the germline ends. In DNA, the CDR3 is TGCAGCGTTGTGGACCCGGGGGATATCAGGGAGCAGTACTTC. Its translation is CSVVDPGDIREQYF.

The rearrangement uses TRBV5-5 and TRBJ2-1; D call uncertain. Germline CDR1 reads SGHKS; CDR2 reads YYEKEE (reference sequence). There are 16 residues in the CDR3. V was cut by 2 bases and J by 0 bases, with 12 bases left in between. The CDR3 is CASSFVASSSYNEQFF. The DNA for the CDR3 is TGTGCCAGCAGCTTTGTAGCCTCGAGCTCCTACAATGAGCAGTTCTTC. The whole variable domain, remainder taken from reference TRBV5-5 and TRBJ2-1, is DAGVTQSPTHLIKTRGQQVTLRCSPISGHKSVSWYQQVLGQGPQFIFQYYEKEERGRGNFPDRFSARQFPNYSSELNVNALLLGDSALYLCASSFVASSSYNEQFFGPGTRLTVL.

The chain couples TRBV7-2 to TRBJ2-1; the D gene is possibly TRBD1 (6 bases). CDR1 and CDR2 from the germline V gene are SGHTA and FQGNSA. Trimming pared 4 bases from V and 4 bases from J, leaving 14 bases between. The CDR3 spans 15 residues. CDR3 sequence: CASSSSYQGYNEQFF. CDR3 DNA: TGTGCCAGCAGCTCTAGCTATCAGGGGTACAATGAGCAGTTCTTC.

The J gene is TRBJ2-5, the V gene TRBV29-1, with D unresolved. The CDR3 loop spans 14 amino acids. The V gene's germline CDR1 is SQVTM and CDR2 ANQGSEA. V was cut by 6 bases and J by 5 bases, with 19 bases left in between. Here the CDR3 DNA reads TGCAGCGTCCCAGACGTCGCTACTATGGAGACCCAGTACTTC. This encodes CSVPDVATMETQYF.

V usage is TRBV27 and J usage is TRBJ2-7, with unresolved D. This CDR3 region has 13 residues. Trimming took off 6 bases at V and 0 bases at J, with 9 bases between the two ends. CDR1 MNHEY and CDR2 SMNVEV come from the germline V gene (reference sequence). DNA for the CDR3: TGTGCCAGCAGACTACGGAGCTCCTACGAGCAGTACTTC. As protein: CASRLRSSYEQYF.

This clonotype was observed once. The chain has TRBV7-9 and TRBJ2-5; D is perhaps TRBD1 (6 bases). Germline assignment: CDR1 SEHNR and CDR2 FQNEAQ (reference sequence). CDR3 length: 16 residues. Trimming removed 2 bases from V and 5 bases from J, with 18 bases in between. This CDR3 is CASSLQDSGRQETQYF. CDR3 bases: TGTGCCAGCAGCTTACAGGACAGTGGTCGGCAGGAGACCCAGTACTTC.

This chain joins TRBV12-3 or TRBV12-4 and TRBJ1-1; D is ambiguous. The CDR3 is 18 amino acids. Trimming stripped 5 bases from V and 3 bases from J, with 25 bases between. The CDR3 loop reads CASSRDRPLLEADTEAFF. The CDR3 DNA is TGTGCCAGCAGTCGTGATAGGCCCCTTCTTGAAGCCGACACTGAAGCTTTCTTT.

The CDR3 is CASSLAGSPYEQYF. CDR3 DNA sequence: TGTGCCAGCAGTTTAGCCGGGAGCCCCTACGAGCAGTACTTC. The chain combines TRBV27 with TRBJ2-7, with D possibly matching TRBD2 (6 bases). Germline loops: CDR1 MNHEY, CDR2 SMNVEV (reference sequence). The CDR3 extends over 14 amino acids. V was shortened by 2 bases and J by 2 bases, with 10 bases between the two germline ends.

V usage is TRBV20-1 and J usage is TRBJ1-1, with D perhaps matching TRBD1 (5 bases). V lost 3 bases, J lost 5 bases, and 13 bases lay in between. Germline V gives CDR1 DFQATT, CDR2 SNEGSKA (reference sequence). The CDR3 totals 13 residues. The CDR3 DNA reads as TGCAGTGCTAGGACAGCCGGGAATACTGAAGCTTTCTTT. Encoded protein: CSARTAGNTEAFF.

V is TRBV10-3 and J is TRBJ2-3; no definite D call. V lost 0 bases and J 6 bases, leaving 10 bases between the germline ends. CDR3 length: 14 amino acids. Per the germline V gene, CDR1 is ENHRY and CDR2 is SYGVKD. The CDR3 is CAISESRTVDTQYF. The CDR3 coding sequence is TGTGCCATCAGTGAGTCTCGGACGGTTGATACGCAGTATTTT.

The chain is built from TRBV6-1 and TRBJ1-1, with D unclear. Germline assignment: CDR1 MNHNS and CDR2 SASEGT. CDR3 length equals 14 residues. Trimming stripped 5 bases from V and 7 bases from J, with 17 bases between. Here the CDR3 reads CASSTKQTLSEAFF. In nucleotides, the CDR3 is TGTGCCAGCAGTACCAAACAGACACTAAGTGAAGCTTTCTTT.

The chain uses TRBV6-2 or TRBV6-3 and TRBJ2-2; D gene unclear. Germline V lookup: CDR1 MNHEY, CDR2 SVGEGT. The CDR3 is 13 residues long. V dropped 2 bases and J dropped 6 bases, with 7 bases sitting between them. The CDR3 DNA reads TGTGCCAGCAGTTACGGCGCGCCCGGGGAGCTGTTTTTT. Amino acids: CASSYGAPGELFF.

The rearrangement links TRBV28 to TRBJ2-5, with unresolved D. Trimming stripped 7 bases from V and 2 bases from J, with 17 bases between. The CDR3 runs 15 residues. In germline, CDR1 is MDHEN, CDR2 SYDVKM. The CDR3 nucleotides read TGTGCCAGCACTAGAATTGGGATCTTACAAGAGACCCAGTACTTC. It codes for CASTRIGILQETQYF.

The V gene is TRBV7-2, the J gene TRBJ2-7, with D unresolved. The germline V and J ends were trimmed by 7 bases and 7 bases, with 17 bases remaining between them. This CDR3 is built from 13 residues. CDR1 and CDR2 (germline): SGHTA, FQGNSA. Here the CDR3 DNA reads TGTGCCAGCACCAGTTACGACCGAGGAGAGCAGTACTTC. The encoded protein is CASTSYDRGEQYF.

This clonotype was counted many times. The chain joins TRBV7-6 to TRBJ2-7, with D maybe TRBD1 (6 bases). The CDR3 consists of 14 residues. The germline CDR1 and CDR2 sequences are SGHVS and FNYEAQ. V lost 2 bases and J 2 bases, leaving 10 bases between the germline ends. The CDR3 DNA is TGTGCCAGCAGCTTAAATCCAGGGGCCTACGAGCAGTACTTC. Translated: CASSLNPGAYEQYF.

This clonotype was seen a single time. The chain employs TRBV7-6 and TRBJ2-4; D is ambiguous. Germline V gene sequence: CDR1 SGHVS, CDR2 FNYEAQ. Trimming removed 1 base at V and 0 bases at J, with 19 bases between. CDR3 length: 19 amino acids. CDR3 nucleotides: TGTGCCAGCAGCTTAGGGGCCCCCTCCAACCTTATAGCCAAAAACATTCAGTACTTC. Translated: CASSLGAPSNLIAKNIQYF.

This sequence joins TRBV20-1 and TRBJ1-3, with D unresolved. There are 14 residues in the CDR3. Germline V gene data show CDR1 as DFQATT and CDR2 as SNEGSKA (reference sequence). The V and J ends lost 4 bases and 0 bases respectively, with 10 bases between them. CDR3 in amino acids: CSAKAGGSGNTIYF. The CDR3, as DNA: TGCAGTGCTAAGGCAGGTGGCTCTGGAAACACCATATATTTT.

The V and J genes are TRBV25-1 and TRBJ2-2, with a tentative D call TRBD2 (6 bases). Germline V gene lookup returns CDR1 MGHDK and CDR2 SYGVNS. The CDR3 is made up of 20 amino acids. The V and J ends lost 2 bases and 0 bases respectively, with 22 bases between them. The CDR3 loop reads CASSENGLRPEAANTGELFF. DNA of the CDR3: TGTGCCAGCAGTGAAAATGGACTAAGACCCGAGGCAGCGAACACCGGGGAGCTGTTTTTT.

J is TRBJ2-3 and V is TRBV6-5; 8 bases fit TRBD2. In germline, CDR1 is MNHEY, CDR2 SVGAGI. This CDR3 region has 17 residues. The V and J ends lost 0 bases and 3 bases, in that order; junction bases with no gene match: 8. CDR3 loop: CASSYSSYQRETDTQYF. Written as DNA, the CDR3 is TGTGCCAGCAGTTACTCGAGCTATCAGCGGGAGACAGATACGCAGTATTTT.

This chain uses TRBV18 with TRBJ2-6, with D possibly matching TRBD1 (7 bases). The CDR3 length is 18 residues. Trimming removed 0 bases at V and 2 bases at J, with 14 bases between. Per germline, CDR1 KGHSH and CDR2 LQKENI. The CDR3, as DNA: TGTGCCAGCTCACCACCAGGAGGGGGCTCTACTGGGGCCAACGTCCTGACTTTC. Protein sequence: CASSPPGGGSTGANVLTF.

The gene calls are TRBV27 and TRBJ2-1, with 7 bases fitting TRBD2. The CDR3 is made up of 14 amino acids. Germline values: CDR1 MNHEY, CDR2 SMNVEV (reference sequence). The trim removed 2 bases at V and 7 bases at J, leaving 5 bases unmatched. The CDR3 sequence is CASSLAGEENEQFF. The CDR3 DNA reads TGTGCCAGCAGTTTAGCGGGAGAGGAAAATGAGCAGTTCTTC.

In its sample, this clonotype was seen a few times. The gene calls are TRBV20-1 and TRBJ2-7; D is possibly TRBD2 (5 bases). Germline lookup yields CDR1 DFQATT and CDR2 SNEGSKA (reference sequence). Trimming cost V 6 bases and J 3 bases, with 18 bases left between them. This CDR3 has 14 amino acids. CDR3 in DNA: TGCAGTGCCTCCCCGGCGGGCGACCACTACGAGCAGTACTTC. This gives the protein CSASPAGDHYEQYF.

The chain employs TRBV7-2 and TRBJ2-3, with 7 bases aligning to TRBD2. V dropped 2 bases and J dropped 6; count of bases not matched to a gene: 5. Looked up from germline, CDR1 is SGHTA and CDR2 is FQGNSA. The CDR3 has 14 amino acids. This CDR3 reads CASSLMAGVDTQYF. The CDR3 nucleotides read TGTGCCAGCAGCTTAATGGCGGGAGTCGATACGCAGTATTTT. The full variable domain, rest sourced from reference TRBV7-2 and TRBJ2-3, is GAGVSQSPSNKVTEKGKDVELRCDPISGHTALYWYRQSLGQGLEFLIYFQGNSAPDKSGLPSDRFSAERTGGSVSTLTIQRTQQEDSAVYLCASSLMAGVDTQYFGPGTRLTVL.

The gene calls are TRBV7-8 and TRBJ2-7, with D uncertain. In germline, CDR1 is SGHVS, CDR2 FQNEAQ. The germline V and J ends were trimmed by 8 bases and 1 base, with 12 bases remaining between them. The CDR3 is made up of 13 amino acids. The CDR3 DNA reads TGTGCCAGCCTCTTGGCTTTATCCTACGAGCAGTACTTC. Amino acid sequence: CASLLALSYEQYF.

The V and J genes are TRBV19 and TRBJ2-2; unclear D gene. The CDR3 runs 13 residues. The V and J ends lost 3 bases and 8 bases respectively, with 10 bases between them. Per the germline V gene, CDR1 is LNHDA and CDR2 is SQIVND (reference sequence). The CDR3 here is CASSILVRGELFF. For the CDR3, the DNA is TGTGCCAGTAGTATTCTGGTTCGGGGGGAGCTGTTTTTT.